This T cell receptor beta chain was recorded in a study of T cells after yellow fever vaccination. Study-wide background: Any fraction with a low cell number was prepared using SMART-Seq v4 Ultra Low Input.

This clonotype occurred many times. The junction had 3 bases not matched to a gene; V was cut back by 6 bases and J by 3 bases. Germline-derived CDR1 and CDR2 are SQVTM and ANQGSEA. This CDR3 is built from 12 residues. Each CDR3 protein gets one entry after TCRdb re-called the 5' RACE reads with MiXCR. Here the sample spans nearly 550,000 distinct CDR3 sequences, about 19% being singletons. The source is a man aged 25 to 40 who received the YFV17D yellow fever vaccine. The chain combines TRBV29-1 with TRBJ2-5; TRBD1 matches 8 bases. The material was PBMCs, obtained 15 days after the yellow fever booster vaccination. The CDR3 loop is CSVATGEETQYF. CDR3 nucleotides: TGCAGCGTCGCGACAGGGGAAGAGACCCAGTACTTC.